The rows below give T cell receptor beta chains drawn from one sample of a study of blood T cell repertoires in COVID-19. The protocol was immunoSEQ multiplex PCR, while the TCRdb copy is restricted to in-frame clones and leaves out a portion. The repertoire holds about 350,000 clones, with about 88% as singletons. Material for sequencing was peripheral blood. These receptors all come from an older woman with COVID-19, enrolled during active disease. The CDR3 runs from the conserved cysteine through the conserved F or W. The order of the fields is V gene, D gene, clone size, J gene, CDR3 protein, CDR3 DNA. D genes are given only for firm matches. Some rows have no size entry. The others give once, few or many, or a class for an expanded clone.

V: TRBV7-3; D: TRBD2; size: NA; J: TRBJ2-1; CDR3: CASSARNPGLAGPRSYNEQFF; DNA: TGTGCCAGCAGCGCCAGAAACCCGGGACTAGCGGGTCCCCGATCCTACAATGAGCAGTTCTTC
V: TRBV29-1; D: NA; size: NA; J: TRBJ1-1; CDR3: CSAIRGGTEAFF; DNA: TGCAGCGCCATAAGGGGGGGGACTGAAGCTTTCTTT
V: TRBV12-3/TRBV12-4; D: TRBD1; size: NA; J: TRBJ1-5; CDR3: CASSSGDREHF; DNA: TGTGCCAGCAGTTCGGGGGACAGGGAGCATTTT
V: TRBV28; D: NA; size: NA; J: TRBJ1-6; CDR3: CASSRTTGKDSPLHF; DNA: TGTGCCAGCAGCCGTACAACAGGGAAGGATTCACCCCTCCACTTT
V: TRBV28; D: TRBD1; size: NA; J: TRBJ1-2; CDR3: CASAPPGQGNYGYTF; DNA: TGTGCCAGCGCCCCACCGGGACAGGGCAACTATGGCTACACCTTC
V: TRBV30; D: NA; size: few; J: TRBJ2-3; CDR3: CAWSYFERDTQYF; DNA: TGTGCCTGGTCATACTTCGAGAGGGATACGCAGTATTTT
V: TRBV5-6; D: TRBD1; size: NA; J: TRBJ1-2; CDR3: CASSRDRMYGYTF; DNA: TGTGCCAGCAGCCGGGACAGGATGTATGGCTACACCTTC
V: TRBV6-5; D: TRBD1; size: NA; J: TRBJ1-1; CDR3: CASSYVDRGRTEAFF; DNA: TGTGCCAGCAGTTACGTGGACAGGGGGCGAACTGAAGCTTTCTTT
V: TRBV11-2; D: NA; size: NA; J: TRBJ1-1; CDR3: CASSFGQGGTEAFF; DNA: TGTGCCAGCAGCTTCGGCCAGGGAGGTACTGAAGCTTTCTTT
V: TRBV2; D: NA; size: once; J: TRBJ2-3; CDR3: CASSVSTVTDTQYF; DNA: TGTGCCAGCAGTGTTAGTACTGTCACAGATACGCAGTATTTT
V: TRBV4-3; D: NA; size: NA; J: TRBJ1-1; CDR3: CASSLTRGVGTEAFF; DNA: TGCGCCAGCAGCCTTACCAGGGGTGTAGGCACTGAAGCTTTCTTT
V: TRBV6-2/TRBV6-3; D: TRBD2; size: NA; J: TRBJ2-5; CDR3: CASSSESVAGAGETQYF; DNA: TGTGCCAGCAGTTCCGAGTCAGTAGCGGGGGCAGGAGAGACCCAGTACTTC
V: TRBV19; D: NA; size: NA; J: TRBJ2-6; CDR3: CASSMRRDKISGANVLTF; DNA: TGTGCCAGTAGTATGAGGAGGGATAAAATCTCTGGGGCCAACGTCCTGACTTTC
V: TRBV7-9; D: NA; size: NA; J: TRBJ2-1; CDR3: CASSPPLGGSYNEQFF; DNA: TGTGCCAGCAGCCCCCCTTTGGGGGGCTCCTACAATGAGCAGTTCTTC
V: TRBV18; D: NA; size: NA; J: TRBJ2-1; CDR3: CASSGVKGLRVQFF; DNA: TGTGCCAGCTCAGGGGTCAAGGGACTCCGAGTACAGTTCTTC
V: TRBV28; D: NA; size: NA; J: TRBJ1-5; CDR3: CASSLVLNQPQHF; DNA: TGTGCCAGCAGCCTAGTTCTCAATCAGCCCCAGCATTTT
V: TRBV27; D: NA; size: NA; J: TRBJ1-1; CDR3: CASSYREGMDTEAFF; DNA: TGTGCCAGCAGTTATCGGGAGGGAATGGACACTGAAGCTTTCTTT
V: TRBV18; D: NA; size: NA; J: TRBJ1-5; CDR3: CASSPGVEGVQPQHF; DNA: TGTGCCAGCTCACCAGGAGTGGAAGGCGTCCAGCCCCAGCATTTT
V: TRBV21-1; D: NA; size: NA; J: TRBJ2-7; CDR3: CASRALRQGAYEQYF; DNA: TGTGCCAGCAGAGCCCTCAGACAGGGTGCCTACGAGCAGTACTTC
V: TRBV2; D: NA; size: NA; J: TRBJ1-5; CDR3: CASRFGGNQPQHF; DNA: TGTGCCAGCAGGTTCGGGGGAAATCAGCCCCAGCATTTT
V: TRBV24-1; D: NA; size: NA; J: TRBJ1-5; CDR3: CATSDSDRHSNQPQHF; DNA: TGTGCCACCAGTGATTCGGACAGACATAGCAATCAGCCCCAGCATTTT
V: TRBV3-1/TRBV3-2; D: TRBD1; size: NA; J: TRBJ1-1; CDR3: CASSPPRTGGIWGNTEAFF; DNA: TGTGCCAGCAGCCCCCCGAGGACAGGGGGTATATGGGGGAACACTGAAGCTTTCTTT
V: TRBV7-3; D: TRBD2; size: NA; J: TRBJ2-7; CDR3: CASSFSEGEGKQYF; DNA: TGTGCCAGCAGCTTTTCAGAAGGGGAGGGGAAGCAGTACTTC
V: TRBV4-3; D: TRBD1; size: NA; J: TRBJ2-7; CDR3: CASSQDRRTGNEQYF; DNA: TGCGCCAGCAGCCAAGATCGGAGGACAGGGAACGAGCAGTACTTC
V: TRBV4-3; D: TRBD2; size: NA; J: TRBJ2-1; CDR3: CASSQGLAVYNEQFF; DNA: TGCGCCAGCAGCCAAGGACTAGCGGTCTACAATGAGCAGTTCTTC
V: TRBV9; D: TRBD2; size: NA; J: TRBJ2-1; CDR3: CASSVSLAGDEQFF; DNA: TGTGCCAGCAGCGTAAGTTTAGCGGGGGATGAGCAGTTCTTC
V: TRBV4-3; D: TRBD2; size: NA; J: TRBJ2-1; CDR3: CASSQDRTSGGGIEQFF; DNA: TGCGCCAGCAGCCAAGATAGGACTAGCGGGGGAGGTATTGAGCAGTTCTTC
V: TRBV5-1; D: TRBD1; size: NA; J: TRBJ2-7; CDR3: CASSVSAGQGGKQYF; DNA: TGCGCCAGCAGCGTCTCGGCGGGACAGGGGGGGAAGCAGTACTTC
V: TRBV7-3; D: TRBD1; size: NA; J: TRBJ2-1; CDR3: CASSRAQGSYNEQFF; DNA: TGTGCCAGCAGCCGCGCACAGGGGTCCTACAATGAGCAGTTCTTC
V: TRBV4-1; D: TRBD1; size: once; J: TRBJ1-6; CDR3: CASSQGDRRNSPLHF; DNA: TGCGCCAGCAGCCAAGGGGACAGGCGAAATTCACCCCTCCACTTT
V: TRBV30; D: NA; size: NA; J: TRBJ1-5; CDR3: CAWSGGGGQPQHF; DNA: TGTGCCTGGAGTGGAGGGGGGGGTCAGCCCCAGCATTTT
V: TRBV7-9; D: TRBD1; size: NA; J: TRBJ1-4; CDR3: CASSWGQGPEKLFF; DNA: TGTGCCAGCAGTTGGGGACAGGGTCCCGAAAAACTGTTTTTT
V: TRBV28; D: NA; size: NA; J: TRBJ2-7; CDR3: CASSLSSYEQYF; DNA: TGTGCCAGCAGTCTTAGCTCCTACGAGCAGTACTTC
V: TRBV7-2; D: TRBD1; size: NA; J: TRBJ1-2; CDR3: CASRRTGTGGLYGYTF; DNA: TGTGCCAGCAGGCGCACCGGGACAGGGGGCCTCTATGGCTACACCTTC
V: TRBV9; D: NA; size: NA; J: TRBJ2-2; CDR3: CASSVAPLSTNTGELFF; DNA: TGTGCCAGCAGCGTTGCCCCCCTCAGTACGAACACCGGGGAGCTGTTTTTT
V: TRBV29-1; D: NA; size: few; J: TRBJ2-3; CDR3: CSTNTDTQYF; DNA: TGCAGCACTAACACAGATACGCAGTATTTT
V: TRBV7-3; D: TRBD1; size: NA; J: TRBJ1-1; CDR3: CASSYTTGADTEAFF; DNA: TGTGCCAGCAGCTACACGACAGGGGCCGACACTGAAGCTTTCTTT
V: TRBV2; D: NA; size: NA; J: TRBJ1-2; CDR3: CASRRPLGLYGYTF; DNA: TGTGCCAGCCGACGTCCTTTGGGCCTCTATGGCTACACCTTC
V: TRBV12-5; D: TRBD2; size: NA; J: TRBJ2-5; CDR3: CASGPGAGGPQETQYF; DNA: TGTGCTAGTGGTCCCGGAGCGGGGGGCCCCCAAGAGACCCAGTACTTC
V: TRBV4-1; D: NA; size: NA; J: TRBJ1-2; CDR3: CASSQAGGRNYGYTF; DNA: TGCGCCAGCAGCCAAGCCGGGGGGCGTAACTATGGCTACACCTTC
V: TRBV24-1; D: NA; size: NA; J: TRBJ1-2; CDR3: CATSDFRTPPSYGYTF; DNA: TGTGCCACCAGTGATTTTAGGACACCTCCGTCCTATGGCTACACCTTC
V: TRBV5-1; D: NA; size: NA; J: TRBJ1-2; CDR3: CASSLQANYGYTF; DNA: TGCGCCAGCAGCCTTCAGGCTAACTATGGCTACACCTTC
V: TRBV15; D: NA; size: NA; J: TRBJ1-6; CDR3: CATSRQGDNSPLHF; DNA: TGTGCCACCAGCAGACAGGGTGATAATTCACCCCTCCACTTT
V: TRBV9; D: NA; size: NA; J: TRBJ2-7; CDR3: CASSPGVVTYEQYF; DNA: TGTGCCAGCAGCCCCGGGGTCGTGACCTACGAGCAGTACTTC
V: TRBV24-1; D: NA; size: NA; J: TRBJ1-1; CDR3: CATASGGWDTEAFF; DNA: TGTGCCACTGCATCGGGGGGATGGGACACTGAAGCTTTCTTT
V: TRBV5-1; D: NA; size: NA; J: TRBJ2-5; CDR3: CASSFQGPEETQYF; DNA: TGCGCCAGCAGCTTCCAGGGCCCCGAAGAGACCCAGTACTTC
V: TRBV28; D: NA; size: NA; J: TRBJ2-2; CDR3: CASSLRQELTGELFF; DNA: TGTGCCAGCAGCCTACGACAGGAGTTAACCGGGGAGCTGTTTTTT
V: TRBV18; D: NA; size: NA; J: TRBJ1-1; CDR3: CASSPQRDMEAFF; DNA: TGTGCCAGCTCCCCGCAAAGGGACATGGAGGCTTTCTTT
V: TRBV29-1; D: NA; size: NA; J: TRBJ2-7; CDR3: CSVGQNYEQYF; DNA: TGCAGCGTTGGACAGAATTACGAGCAGTACTTC
V: TRBV6-6; D: NA; size: NA; J: TRBJ1-3; CDR3: CASSYLALGSGNTIYF; DNA: TGTGCCAGCAGTTATCTGGCTCTAGGCTCTGGAAACACCATATATTTT
V: TRBV30; D: TRBD1; size: NA; J: TRBJ2-7; CDR3: CAWSVDRGYEQYF; DNA: TGTGCCTGGAGTGTCGACAGGGGCTACGAGCAGTACTTC
V: TRBV20-1; D: NA; size: NA; J: TRBJ1-2; CDR3: CSAERQGYTF; DNA: TGCAGTGCCGAACGACAGGGCTACACCTTC
V: TRBV4-2; D: TRBD2; size: NA; J: TRBJ2-2; CDR3: CASSQRTSGVNTGELFF; DNA: TGTGCTAGCAGCCAGAGGACTAGCGGAGTCAACACCGGGGAGCTGTTTTTT
V: TRBV27; D: NA; size: NA; J: TRBJ2-5; CDR3: CASTDQETQYF; DNA: TGTGCCAGCACTGACCAAGAGACCCAGTACTTC
V: TRBV5-1; D: TRBD2; size: NA; J: TRBJ2-3; CDR3: CASSLRTSGGSNTDTQYF; DNA: TGCGCCAGCAGCTTGAGGACTAGCGGGGGGTCAAACACAGATACGCAGTATTTT
V: TRBV7-6; D: NA; size: NA; J: TRBJ2-2; CDR3: CASSLVVVGHGTGELFF; DNA: TGTGCCAGCAGCTTAGTGGTTGTAGGACATGGGACCGGGGAGCTGTTTTTT
V: TRBV7-9; D: TRBD1; size: once; J: TRBJ2-5; CDR3: CASSFGQVGETQYF; DNA: TGTGCCAGCAGCTTCGGACAGGTGGGAGAGACCCAGTACTTC
V: TRBV6-5; D: TRBD1; size: NA; J: TRBJ1-1; CDR3: CASSWDRRRAFF; DNA: TGTGCCAGCAGTTGGGACAGACGGAGAGCTTTCTTT
V: TRBV18; D: NA; size: NA; J: TRBJ1-1; CDR3: CASSPGRGVTNTEAFF; DNA: TGTGCCAGCTCACCAGGCAGGGGAGTGACGAACACTGAAGCTTTCTTT
V: TRBV5-1; D: NA; size: NA; J: TRBJ1-1; CDR3: CASSFLGTEAFF; DNA: TGCGCCAGCAGCTTCCTCGGGACTGAAGCTTTCTTT